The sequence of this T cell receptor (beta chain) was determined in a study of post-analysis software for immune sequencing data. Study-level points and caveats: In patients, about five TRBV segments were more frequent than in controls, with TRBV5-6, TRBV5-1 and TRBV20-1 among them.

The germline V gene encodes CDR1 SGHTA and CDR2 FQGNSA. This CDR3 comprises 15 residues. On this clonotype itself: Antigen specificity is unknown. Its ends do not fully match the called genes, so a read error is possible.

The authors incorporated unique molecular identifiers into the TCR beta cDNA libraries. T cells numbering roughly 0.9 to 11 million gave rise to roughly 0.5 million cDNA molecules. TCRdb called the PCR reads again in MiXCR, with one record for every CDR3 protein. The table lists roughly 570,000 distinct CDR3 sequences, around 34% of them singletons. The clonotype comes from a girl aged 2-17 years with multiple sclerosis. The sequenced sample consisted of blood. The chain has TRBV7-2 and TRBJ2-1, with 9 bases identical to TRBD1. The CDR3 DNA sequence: TGTGCCTGCAGCCCACCGGGACAGGGAAAAGGTGAGCAGTTCTTC. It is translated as CACSPPGQGKGEQFF.